One and the same sample provided the 27 T cell receptor beta chains below, sequenced in a study of Ad26.COV2.S vaccination and SARS-CoV-2 variants. Profiling relied on immunoSEQ multiplex PCR, and the TCRdb table lists in-frame clones only, not all of them. The sample includes fewer than 100,000 clones, roughly 84% of them seen just once. The sample was peripheral blood, taken after recovery from COVID-19. The receptors originated from a human donor who had recovered from COVID-19.

The chain combines TRBV6-2 or TRBV6-3 with TRBJ2-7; the match to TRBD1 covers 11 bases. The CDR3 is 15 amino acids. Germline V gives CDR1 MNHEY, CDR2 SVGEGT. Germline trimming cut 6 bases from V and 5 bases from J; bases unmatched to any gene: 9. The CDR3 loop is CASSNGQGAKDEQYF. The CDR3 coding sequence is TGTGCCAGCAGCAACGGACAGGGGGCGAAAGACGAGCAGTACTTC.

There are a few counts of this clone. This chain connects TRBV15 to TRBJ1-5; D is ambiguous. Per the germline V gene, CDR1 is LNHNV and CDR2 is YYDKDF (reference sequence). The length of the CDR3 is 12 residues. The V and J ends lost 1 base and 5 bases respectively, with 3 bases between them. CDR3 region: CATSRAHQPQHF. CDR3 nucleotides: TGTGCCACCAGCAGAGCCCATCAGCCCCAGCATTTT.

The CDR3 protein is CASSSGDRDDQPQHF. Here the CDR3 DNA reads TGTGCCAGTAGTTCTGGGGACAGGGATGATCAGCCCCAGCATTTT. The gene calls are TRBV19 and TRBJ1-5; TRBD1 agrees at 9 bases. The CDR3 extends over 15 amino acids. Germline V gene data show CDR1 as LNHDA and CDR2 as SQIVND (reference sequence). J was trimmed by 5 bases and V by 5 bases; bases with no gene match: 7.

The V gene is TRBV3-1 (or the pseudogene TRBV3-2), the J gene TRBJ1-1; weak D call: TRBD1 (5 bases). The V end was cut by 0 bases, the J end by 0 bases, with 14 bases between. The CDR3 runs to 17 residues. Germline V lookup: CDR1 LGHDT, CDR2 YNNKEL (reference sequence). CDR3 residues: CASSQERGLLLNTEAFF. The CDR3 region has the DNA TGTGCCAGCAGCCAAGAGAGGGGTCTACTCCTGAACACTGAAGCTTTCTTT.

V usage is TRBV6-5 and J usage is TRBJ1-1; 8 nucleotides match TRBD1. The J segment lost 2 bases and the V segment lost 8 bases, leaving 1 base of the junction unmatched. Per the germline V gene, CDR1 is MNHEY and CDR2 is SVGAGI. CDR3 length: 12 residues. CDR3 DNA: TGTGCCAGCGGACAGGGAAACACTGAAGCTTTCTTT. Its protein is CASGQGNTEAFF.

V gene TRBV29-1 combines with J gene TRBJ1-1; 8 bases map to TRBD1. The CDR3 has 12 residues. The germline gives CDR1 SQVTM, CDR2 ANQGSEA. V lost 6 bases and J lost 3; bases outside the gene matches: 3. The CDR3 is CSVDRVDTEAFF. The CDR3 nucleotides are TGCAGCGTGGACAGGGTGGACACTGAAGCTTTCTTT.

This clone was counted once. V usage is TRBV7-9 and J usage is TRBJ1-1, with unresolved D. Germline loops: CDR1 SEHNR, CDR2 FQNEAQ (reference sequence). The CDR3 length is 13 residues. V was clipped by 4 bases and J by 0 bases, with 6 bases between them. The CDR3 sequence: CASSSPLNTEAFF. The CDR3, as DNA: TGTGCCAGCAGCTCACCCTTGAACACTGAAGCTTTCTTT.

The V call is TRBV2, the J call TRBJ2-7; 12 positions agree with TRBD2. CDR1 and CDR2 from the germline V gene are SNHLY and FYNNEI. V lost 6 bases, J lost 3 bases, and 6 bases stayed unmatched. This CDR3 is 15 amino acids long. CDR3: CASRIGLAGNYEQYF. The CDR3 coding sequence is TGTGCCAGCAGAATTGGACTAGCGGGAAACTACGAGCAGTACTTC. Looking up the rest from reference TRBV2 and TRBJ2-7 gives the full variable domain: EPEVTQTPSHQVTQMGQEVILRCVPISNHLYFYWYRQILGQKVEFLVSFYNNEISEKSEIFDDQFSVERPDGSNFTLKIRSTKLEDSAMYFCASRIGLAGNYEQYFGPGTRLTVT.

This rearrangement joins TRBV6-6 to TRBJ1-4, with D maybe TRBD1 (5 bases). Germline-derived CDR1 and CDR2 are MNHNY and SVGAGI (reference sequence). The V end was cut by 4 bases, the J end by 0 bases, with 9 bases between. The CDR3 sequence is 15 residues long. CDR3 nucleotides: TGTGCCAGCAGTTCAGGGTCCACAACTAATGAAAAACTGTTTTTT. Its protein product is CASSSGSTTNEKLFF.

This clone was counted only a few times. The chain recombines TRBV13 with TRBJ2-2; 12 bases agree with TRBD2. The germline gives CDR1 PRHDT, CDR2 FYEKMQ (reference sequence). The V gene end was trimmed by 7 bases and the J gene end by 1 base; junction bases not matched to a gene: 1. CDR3 length: 15 residues. CDR3 DNA: TGTGCCAGCAAGACTAGCGGGAGGAACACCGGGGAGCTGTTTTTT. This translates into CASKTSGRNTGELFF.

The gene calls are TRBV7-9 and TRBJ2-1, with 12 bases fitting TRBD2. The germline CDR1 and CDR2 sequences are SEHNR and FQNEAQ (reference sequence). After removal of 2 bases from V and 7 bases from J, the junction contained 12 bases not matched to a gene. This CDR3 contains 18 residues. DNA of the CDR3: TGTGCCAGCAGCTTAAAGTTACGTCTAGCGGGAGGGAGGAATGAGCAGTTCTTC. The encoded protein is CASSLKLRLAGGRNEQFF. The variable domain in full, with the rest retrieved from reference TRBV7-9 and TRBJ2-1, is DTGVSQNPRHKITKRGQNVTFRCDPISEHNRLYWYRQTLGQGPEFLTYFQNEAQLEKSRLLSDRFSAERPKGSFSTLEIQRTEQGDSAMYLCASSLKLRLAGGRNEQFFGPGTRLTVL.

This clone came up a few times. V usage is TRBV4-3 and J usage is TRBJ2-2; 7 bases agree with TRBD2. Unmatched junction bases numbered 3, after V lost 1 base and J lost 7 bases. Germline loops: CDR1 LGHNA, CDR2 YSLEER. The CDR3 has 14 amino acids. CDR3 nucleotides: TGCGCCAGCAGCCAAGGGGGGGGTTTCGGGGAGCTGTTTTTT. This codes for CASSQGGGFGELFF.

The rearrangement joins TRBV15 to TRBJ2-7, with D tentatively TRBD1 (7 bases). In germline, CDR1 is LNHNV, CDR2 YYDKDF (reference sequence). This CDR3 has 16 amino acids. Trimming cost V 5 bases and J 7 bases, with 24 bases left between them. CDR3 residues: CATSPLPTGTLREQYF. The CDR3 region has the DNA TGTGCCACCAGCCCCCTACCGACAGGGACTTTAAGAGAGCAGTACTTC.

The genes are TRBV7-3 and TRBJ2-5, with 16 bases lining up with TRBD2. CDR1 is SGHTA and CDR2 is FQGTGA in the germline V gene. The CDR3 has 18 amino acids. V gave up 3 bases and J gave up 5 bases; unmatched junction bases: 9. The CDR3 is CASSLAGTSGRATETQYF. CDR3 bases: TGTGCCAGCAGCTTGGCCGGGACTAGCGGGAGGGCAACGGAGACCCAGTACTTC. Filled out from reference TRBV7-3 and TRBJ2-5, the complete variable domain reads GAGVSQTPSNKVTEKGKYVELRCDPISGHTALYWYRQSLGQGPEFLIYFQGTGAADDSGLPNDRFFAVRPEGSVSTLKIQRTERGDSAVYLCASSLAGTSGRATETQYFGPGTRLLVL.

The CDR3 reads CASSLVGTGNYEQYF. The DNA for the CDR3 is TGTGCCAGCAGCTTAGTTGGGACAGGGAACTACGAGCAGTACTTC. The V and J genes are TRBV11-2 and TRBJ2-7; 9 nucleotides align to TRBD1. This CDR3 contains 15 residues. Per the germline V gene, CDR1 is SGHAT and CDR2 is FQNNGV. J was trimmed by 3 bases and V by 1 base; bases with no gene match: 4.

This clone was counted a few times. V and J are TRBV5-1 and TRBJ1-2; D remains ambiguous. The germline gives CDR1 SGHRS, CDR2 YFSETQ. V lost 2 bases to trimming and J lost 1 base, with 12 bases between them. The CDR3 loop spans 15 amino acids. CDR3 bases: TGCGCCAGCAGCTTTCCAAACACCGGTAACTATGGCTACACCTTC. Residues: CASSFPNTGNYGYTF.

This chain uses TRBV3-1 (or the pseudogene TRBV3-2) with TRBJ2-7; a possible D gene is TRBD1 (5 bases). From germline, CDR1 is LGHDT and CDR2 YNNKEL (reference sequence). The CDR3 extends over 14 amino acids. Trimming removed 1 base from V and 3 bases from J, with 10 bases in between. The CDR3 region is CASSQAGRDYEQYF. Here the CDR3 DNA reads TGTGCCAGCAGCCAAGCCGGCAGGGACTACGAGCAGTACTTC.

The V call is TRBV19, the J call TRBJ2-3; D unresolved. Trimming took 6 bases from V and 0 from J, leaving 13 bases between them. Germline V gene data show CDR1 as LNHDA and CDR2 as SQIVND (reference sequence). This CDR3 spans 15 amino acids. The CDR3 reads CASSWIHFSTDTQYF. The DNA of the CDR3 is TGTGCCAGTAGCTGGATCCACTTTAGCACAGATACGCAGTATTTT.

This sequence joins TRBV6-2 or TRBV6-3 and TRBJ2-1; possibly TRBD2 for D (5 bases). The CDR3 loop spans 14 amino acids. V lost 2 bases and J lost 6, with 11 bases in between. Germline lookup yields CDR1 MNHEY and CDR2 SVGEGT. CDR3 nucleotides: TGTGCCAGCAGTTACCCGGGGATTCTCAATGAGCAGTTCTTC. The encoded protein is CASSYPGILNEQFF.

V is TRBV4-3 and J is TRBJ2-1; maybe TRBD2 (6 bases). With 5 bases removed from V and 5 bases from J, the gap between germline ends came to 31 bases. Germline assignment: CDR1 LGHNA and CDR2 YSLEER. This CDR3 comprises 20 residues. CDR3 residues: CASSWWDRNRRTTPNNEQFF. CDR3 in DNA: TGCGCCAGCAGCTGGTGGGACCGGAACCGGAGGACTACACCTAACAATGAGCAGTTCTTC.

The chain links TRBV6-2 or TRBV6-3 to TRBJ2-1; 7 nucleotides align to TRBD2. CDR1 MNHEY and CDR2 SVGEGT come from the germline V gene. The length of the CDR3 is 14 residues. V shed 6 bases and J 8 bases; nucleotides not matched to a gene: 10. The CDR3 spells CASRPRTSRDEQFF. CDR3 bases: TGTGCCAGCAGGCCTAGGACTAGTAGGGATGAGCAGTTCTTC.

The CDR3 loop is CASSSTSGVNTGELFF. CDR3 DNA: TGCGCCAGCAGCTCCACTAGCGGGGTGAACACCGGGGAGCTGTTTTTT. This chain uses TRBV5-1 with TRBJ2-2, with 10 bases aligning to TRBD2. Losses at the gene ends were 3 bases for V and 1 base for J; bases not matched to a gene: 3. The CDR3 extends over 16 amino acids. Germline CDR1 reads SGHRS; CDR2 reads YFSETQ. Full variable domain (missing parts from reference TRBV5-1 and TRBJ2-2): KAGVTQTPRYLIKTRGQQVTLSCSPISGHRSVSWYQQTPGQGLQFLFEYFSETQRNKGNFPGRFSGRQFSNSRSEMNVSTLELGDSALYLCASSSTSGVNTGELFFGEGSRLTVL.

The V call is TRBV27, the J call TRBJ2-1; D gene ambiguous. Trimming left V 2 bases short and J 2 bases short, with 10 bases between. Germline CDR1 and CDR2: MNHEY and SMNVEV (reference sequence). The CDR3 totals 15 residues. CDR3 protein: CASSLRPVTYNEQFF. DNA of the CDR3: TGTGCCAGCAGTTTAAGGCCCGTTACCTACAATGAGCAGTTCTTC.

The V and J genes are TRBV5-1 and TRBJ1-4, with a possible D match to TRBD1 (6 bases). The CDR3 has 16 residues. Per the germline V gene, CDR1 is SGHRS and CDR2 is YFSETQ. Trimming pared 5 bases from V and 4 bases from J, leaving 18 bases between. The CDR3 protein is CASSLTGGTVNEKLFF. The DNA for the CDR3 is TGCGCCAGCAGTTTGACAGGCGGGACCGTTAATGAAAAACTGTTTTTT.

This clone has more than one count but fewer than ten. The rearrangement links TRBV6-1 to TRBJ2-7; no clear D gene. V was shortened by 0 bases and J by 2 bases, with 8 bases between the two germline ends. The CDR3 covers 14 residues. Germline V gene lookup returns CDR1 MNHNS and CDR2 SASEGT. Written as DNA, the CDR3 is TGTGCCAGCAGTGAAGCGGACGCGACCTACGAGCAGTACTTC. As protein: CASSEADATYEQYF.

The chain recombines TRBV6-5 with TRBJ2-2; D possibly corresponds to TRBD2 (6 bases). The V end lost 4 bases, the J end lost 7 bases, and 16 bases lay between the germline ends. The CDR3 runs to 15 residues. The germline gives CDR1 MNHEY, CDR2 SVGAGI. This CDR3 is CASSFSHLGSGELFF. Written as DNA, the CDR3 is TGTGCCAGCAGTTTCAGCCACCTCGGGAGCGGGGAGCTGTTTTTT.

The V call is TRBV28, the J call TRBJ1-1, with D uncertain. V lost 6 bases and J 3 bases, leaving 14 bases between the germline ends. The CDR3 runs to 14 residues. Germline lookup yields CDR1 MDHEN and CDR2 SYDVKM. The CDR3 here is CASSSLEWDTEAFF. In nucleotides, the CDR3 is TGTGCCAGCAGCTCCCTAGAGTGGGACACTGAAGCTTTCTTT.